This T cell receptor (beta chain) was captured in a study of regulatory T cells in long-lasting Graves disease. General study results and limits: Persistent Graves' patients showed a TCR diversity that was lower than that of newly diagnosed ones. Persistent patients had a count of shared public clonotypes (more than 2,500) that exceeded that of new patients (around 960). Samples came from peripheral blood alone, without thyroid tissue.

With iRepertoire HTBI primers and Arm-PCR of CDR3 regions, TCR beta libraries were built. TCRdb processed the multiplex PCR reads anew with MiXCR; each CDR3 protein has one entry. In the table there are 400,000 to 500,000 distinct CDR3 sequences, 14% to 15% of which are singletons. Time point: newly diagnosed GD, antithyroid drugs for less than 3 months. PBMC RNA served as the TCR library source. American Thyroid Association guidelines were used to diagnose Graves' disease. Trimming removed 5 bases at V and 0 bases at J, with 20 bases between. CDR1 is MDHEN, CDR2 SYDVKM, per germline. This CDR3 is 19 amino acids long. This clonotype showed up just a few times. The antigen remains undetermined. These data also formed part of another study, on T cells in Graves' hyperthyroidism and ophthalmopathy.

This receptor was obtained from a woman aged 40-49 years with Graves disease. This material consisted of peripheral blood mononuclear cells (PBMCs), taken at new diagnosis, from a patient treated with antithyroid drugs. V usage is TRBV28 and J usage is TRBJ2-6; D possibly corresponds to TRBD2 (5 bases). As DNA, the CDR3 is TGTGCCAGCAGTCCCGATAGGAGCGGAAAATACTCTGGGGCCAACGTCCTGACTTTC. As protein: CASSPDRSGKYSGANVLTF.